These T cell receptor beta chains were read from a single sample in a study of cytomegalovirus exposure and HLA in healthy donors. TCRdb's copy holds only in-frame clones and misses some; the assay was immunoSEQ multiplex PCR. This sample's table reports around 200,000 clones. Sequencing input: PBMCs. Receptors originate from a girl aged 2-10 years in good health and CMV-seropositive. CDR3s include the opening cysteine and the closing phenylalanine or tryptophan. A D gene is named only where the DNA matches it firmly.

TRBJ2-7	TRBV7-3	TRBD2	TGTGCCAGCAGCTCCACTAGGGGACTAGCGGAGCCCTACTACGAGCAGTACTTC	CASSSTRGLAEPYYEQYF
TRBJ1-1	TRBV18	NA	TGTGCCAGCTCACCCTACAGGGATGTCCGCACTGAAGCTTTCTTT	CASSPYRDVRTEAFF
TRBJ2-1	TRBV7-8	NA	TGTGCCAGCAGCATCGGACAGAGCAATGAGCAGTTCTTC	CASSIGQSNEQFF
TRBJ1-2	TRBV19	NA	TGTGCCAGCTCGCGAGGTTTCGGGGCGGGGGGCTACACCTTC	CASSRGFGAGGYTF
TRBJ1-1	TRBV28	TRBD1	TGTGCCAGCAGTTTGATACAGGGGGCGTTGAACACTGAAGCTTTCTTT	CASSLIQGALNTEAFF
TRBJ1-1	TRBV29-1	TRBD1	TGCAGCGCCCGGCTGGGACAGTCGAACACTGAAGCTTTCTTT	CSARLGQSNTEAFF
TRBJ2-7	TRBV11-2	TRBD2	TGTGCCAGCAACAAACGGACTAGCGGCTACGAGCAGTACTTC	CASNKRTSGYEQYF
TRBJ2-1	TRBV4-2	TRBD2	TGTGCCAGCGCGAAGGCTTCCAGCGGGGAAAACAATGAGCAGTTCTTC	CASAKASSGENNEQFF
TRBJ2-7	TRBV9	NA	TGTGCCAGCAGTGGAGCAGGGATGGCCTACGAGCAGTACTTC	CASSGAGMAYEQYF
TRBJ1-5	TRBV15	TRBD1	TGTGCCACCAGCAGAGAGGGGACAGGGGTAACTCAGCCCCAGCATTTT	CATSREGTGVTQPQHF
TRBJ2-7	TRBV5-4	NA	TGTGCCAGCAGCCTAACTTCCTACGAGCAGTACTTC	CASSLTSYEQYF
TRBJ2-7	TRBV11-2	NA	TGTGCCAGCAGCTTTAGCCCCCTCTCCTACGAGCAGTACTTC	CASSFSPLSYEQYF
TRBJ2-5	TRBV19	NA	TGTGCCAGTAGTATCGCGGGCTTAGGGAAGACCCAGTACTTC	CASSIAGLGKTQYF
TRBJ2-2	TRBV2	NA	TGTGCCAGCAGCCTCGAGATTGCCGGGGAGCTGTTTTTT	CASSLEIAGELFF
TRBJ2-2	TRBV5-4	NA	TGTGCCAGCAGCCCGGGACACCTGAACACCGGGGAGCTGTTTTTT	CASSPGHLNTGELFF
TRBJ1-5	TRBV19	TRBD1	TGTGCCACCCAACCCCCCAGGGGGCTTAATCAGCCCCAGCATTTT	CATQPPRGLNQPQHF
TRBJ2-7	TRBV9	TRBD2	TGTGCCAGCAGCGTGGGACTAGCGGAAACCCGAGCGGGCTACGAGCAGTACTTC	CASSVGLAETRAGYEQYF
TRBJ2-1	TRBV9	NA	TGTGCCAGCAGCGTTGTAGCGGACAATGAGCAGTTCTTC	CASSVVADNEQFF
TRBJ2-7	TRBV2	TRBD1	TGTGCCAGCACTGGACAGGGGGAATCGACCTACGAGCAGTACTTC	CASTGQGESTYEQYF
TRBJ2-3	TRBV27	NA	TGTGCCAGCAGACCAACCAGGTTTACTAGCACAGATACGCAGTATTTT	CASRPTRFTSTDTQYF
TRBJ1-3	TRBV28	NA	TGTGCCAGCAGTCTCGACAGGTTACTCTCTGGAAACACCATATATTTT	CASSLDRLLSGNTIYF
TRBJ2-1	TRBV11-2	NA	TGTGCCAGCAGCTACTACCAAGCGGGCAATGAGCAGTTCTTC	CASSYYQAGNEQFF
TRBJ2-7	TRBV4-1	NA	TGCGCCAGCAGCCAAGCAGAGGTGACTGGCGGGGCTTCCTACGAGCAGTACTTC	CASSQAEVTGGASYEQYF
TRBJ2-7	TRBV5-6	NA	TGTGCCAGCAGTTCCCAGGGTATGATCCTCTACGAGCAGTACTTC	CASSSQGMILYEQYF
TRBJ2-1	TRBV2	TRBD2	TGTGCCAGCAGCGAACGCCGCACACCCTCAATAACCGGGACTAGTTACACCACTGAGCAGTTCTTC	CASSERRTPSITGTSYTTEQFF
TRBJ2-7	TRBV18	TRBD1	TGTGCCAGCTCACTTTACAAAGGGACAGGGGGCAGATTTTATGAGCAGTACTTC	CASSLYKGTGGRFYEQYF
TRBJ1-2	TRBV30	TRBD1	TGTGCCTGGCGGGACAGCGATAACTATGGCTACACCTTC	CAWRDSDNYGYTF
TRBJ2-1	TRBV19	NA	TGTGCCAGTAGTATAAGTCTAGCACGCAATGAGCAGTTCTTC	CASSISLARNEQFF
TRBJ1-5	TRBV6-6	NA	TGTGCCAGCACCCGACAGCTAAATCAGCCCCAGCATTTT	CASTRQLNQPQHF
TRBJ1-5	TRBV25-1	NA	TGTGCCAGCAGCCGCCTTACAGATCAGCCCCAGCATTTT	CASSRLTDQPQHF
TRBJ2-3	TRBV6-4	TRBD2	TGTGCCAGCAGTGGGACTAGCGCTCCAGATACGCAGTATTTT	CASSGTSAPDTQYF
TRBJ2-7	TRBV11-2	NA	TGTGCCAGCAGTTTCACTCTACTCTACGAGCAGTACTTC	CASSFTLLYEQYF
TRBJ2-7	TRBV11-2	NA	TGTGCCAGCAGCTTAGGGGCAGGGGCTGCCTACGAGCAGTACTTC	CASSLGAGAAYEQYF
TRBJ2-7	TRBV25-1	TRBD2	TGTGCCACCCAAGCGGGAGGGCTCTCCTACGAGCAGTACTTC	CATQAGGLSYEQYF
TRBJ2-5	TRBV28	TRBD2	TGTGCCAGCGGAATAGCGGGAAAAGAGACCCAGTACTTC	CASGIAGKETQYF
TRBJ2-5	TRBV7-2	NA	TGTGCCAGCAGCTTAGCGCTCACAAGAGAGACCCAGTACTTC	CASSLALTRETQYF
TRBJ2-5	TRBV5-1	TRBD2	TGCGCCAGCAGCTTGGTGCCTAGCGGGAGAGAGGCCCAGTACTTC	CASSLVPSGREAQYF
TRBJ2-2	TRBV6-5	TRBD1	TGTGCCAGTAGGGGACAGGGGGCCGGGGAGCTGTTTTTT	CASRGQGAGELFF